This TCR beta chain appears in the sequencing data of a study of technical replicates of blood from a few donors. This table comes from immunoSEQ multiplex PCR, and its TCRdb copy is limited to in-frame clones, with some not included. The sample contains 70,000 to 85,000 clones, almost 98% of which appear only once. Germline loops: CDR1 LNHDA, CDR2 SQIVND (reference sequence). CDR3 length: 13 residues. V gave up 3 bases and J gave up 1 base, with 6 bases separating them. The rearrangement uses TRBV19 and TRBJ1-1; D is unclear. This TCR was recovered from a human donor in good health. Sequences were obtained from T cells isolated from PBMCs. CDR3 loop: CASSITWNTEAFF. CDR3 sequence (DNA): TGTGCCAGTAGTATCACTTGGAACACTGAAGCTTTCTTT.